The 20 T cell receptor beta chains reported below all come from one sample, sequenced in a study of blood T cell repertoires in COVID-19. Assay used: immunoSEQ multiplex PCR; TCRdb lists only in-frame clones, some missing. The table lists approximately 45,000 clones, 85% to 90% of them singletons, with approximately 14% in the top ten. The sample taken for sequencing was peripheral blood. The source is a human donor in a cohort sampled during active COVID-19.

In this sample, this clone turned up a few times. This chain connects TRBV7-8 to TRBJ2-7; D is possibly TRBD2 (6 bases). The germline V gene has CDR1 SGHVS and CDR2 FQNEAQ. The CDR3 runs 15 residues. V lost 8 bases, J lost 2 bases, and 19 bases lay in between. The CDR3 sequence: CASGSRDFGTYEQYF. DNA for the CDR3: TGTGCCAGCGGTAGCCGGGACTTCGGAACCTACGAGCAGTACTTC.

The V call is TRBV19, the J call TRBJ2-6; a weak D match, TRBD1 (5 bases). The V and J ends lost 4 bases and 0 bases respectively, with 7 bases between them. Germline values: CDR1 LNHDA, CDR2 SQIVND (reference sequence). This CDR3 has 15 amino acids. The CDR3 DNA follows: TGTGCCAGTAGTAGGACACTCTCTGGGGCCAACGTCCTGACTTTC. Translated: CASSRTLSGANVLTF.

The chain joins TRBV3-1 (or the pseudogene TRBV3-2) to TRBJ2-2; no clear D gene. This CDR3 has 14 amino acids. Trimming cost V 0 bases and J 5 bases, with 7 bases left between them. CDR1 is LGHDT, CDR2 YNNKEL, per germline (reference sequence). As DNA, the CDR3 is TGTGCCAGCAGCCAAGATCCCAATACCGGGGAGCTGTTTTTT. Amino acids: CASSQDPNTGELFF.

The V call is TRBV4-3, the J call TRBJ1-2, with D possibly matching TRBD1 (6 bases). CDR1 is LGHNA and CDR2 is YSLEER in the germline V gene. Trimming stripped 0 bases from V and 6 bases from J, with 11 bases between. There are 14 residues in the CDR3. Written as DNA, the CDR3 is TGCGCCAGCAGCCAAGATATACAGGGAAATGGCTACACCTTC. Residues: CASSQDIQGNGYTF.

The V call is TRBV14, the J call TRBJ2-5; 8 nucleotides match TRBD2. CDR1 and CDR2 (germline): SGHDN, FVKESK. With 4 bases clipped from V and 1 base from J, the junction kept 8 bases outside the gene matches. The CDR3 contains 16 residues. In nucleotides, the CDR3 is TGTGCCAGCAGCCCAGGCAGCGGGGGCTTCCAAGAGACCCAGTACTTC. It yields the protein CASSPGSGGFQETQYF.

The chain carries TRBV9 and TRBJ2-2; 8 nucleotides agree with TRBD2. CDR3 length: 16 residues. With 0 bases clipped from V and 4 bases from J, the junction kept 5 bases outside the gene matches. Germline V gene sequence: CDR1 SGDLS, CDR2 YYNGEE. CDR3 in amino acids: CASSVGSGAATGELFF. DNA of the CDR3: TGTGCCAGCAGCGTAGGTAGCGGGGCAGCCACCGGGGAGCTGTTTTTT.

This sequence joins TRBV5-1 and TRBJ1-1; no firm D call. Germline V lookup: CDR1 SGHRS, CDR2 YFSETQ. The CDR3 contains 14 residues. Trimming took off 0 bases at V and 1 base at J, with 7 bases between the two ends. The CDR3 loop reads CASSLGQRNTEAFF. The CDR3 region has the DNA TGCGCCAGCAGCTTGGGACAAAGGAACACTGAAGCTTTCTTT. The full variable domain, rest sourced from reference TRBV5-1 and TRBJ1-1, is KAGVTQTPRYLIKTRGQQVTLSCSPISGHRSVSWYQQTPGQGLQFLFEYFSETQRNKGNFPGRFSGRQFSNSRSEMNVSTLELGDSALYLCASSLGQRNTEAFFGQGTRLTVV.

The V and J genes are TRBV3-1 (or the pseudogene TRBV3-2) and TRBJ2-7, with no clear D. V dropped 3 bases and J dropped 2 bases, with 8 bases sitting between them. CDR3 size: 13 residues. Germline values: CDR1 LGHDT, CDR2 YNNKEL (reference sequence). The CDR3 sequence: CASSQRSTYEQYF. CDR3 DNA: TGTGCCAGCAGCCAGCGGTCAACCTACGAGCAGTACTTC.

This clone has more than one count but fewer than ten. V and J are TRBV27 and TRBJ1-6, with 8 bases identical to TRBD1. The CDR3 totals 15 residues. V was clipped by 6 bases and J by 4 bases; unmatched bases: 5. From germline, CDR1 is MNHEY and CDR2 SMNVEV (reference sequence). The CDR3 spells CASRPDRGYNSPLHF. The CDR3 DNA is TGTGCCAGCAGGCCCGACAGGGGATATAATTCACCCCTCCACTTT.

The chain joins TRBV18 to TRBJ2-7, with D possibly TRBD2 on 5 matching bases. The CDR3 runs to 13 residues. Germline-derived CDR1 and CDR2 are KGHSH and LQKENI. V was pared by 2 bases and J by 2 bases, with 7 bases between. DNA for the CDR3: TGTGCCAGCTCACCAAGAGCGGCCTACGAGCAGTACTTC. Its protein product is CASSPRAAYEQYF.

The chain couples TRBV7-2 to TRBJ2-5; 10 bases are shared with TRBD1. The CDR3 contains 15 residues. Per the germline V gene, CDR1 is SGHTA and CDR2 is FQGNSA. With V trimmed by 5 bases and J by 9 bases, 12 bases remained unmatched. CDR3 sequence reads: CASSVSGTGALPQYF. For the CDR3, the DNA is TGTGCCAGCAGCGTCTCTGGGACAGGGGCTCTGCCCCAGTACTTC.

This clone has more than one count but fewer than ten. The genes are TRBV7-9 and TRBJ2-7, with TRBD1 matching 10 bases. The germline gives CDR1 SEHNR, CDR2 FQNEAQ (reference sequence). CDR3 size: 16 residues. Trimming cost V 5 bases and J 5 bases; bases outside gene matches: 12. In DNA form, the CDR3 reads TGTGCCAGCAGCAGATCCCCGGGACAGGGGACCGACGAGCAGTACTTC. Translated: CASSRSPGQGTDEQYF.

The chain carries TRBV14 and TRBJ2-7; D possibly corresponds to TRBD1 (6 bases). V lost 3 bases and J 0 bases, leaving 12 bases between the germline ends. The CDR3 loop spans 15 amino acids. CDR1 and CDR2 from the germline V gene are SGHDN and FVKESK. DNA of the CDR3: TGTGCCAGCAGCCATTACAGGGAACACTCCTACGAGCAGTACTTC. Protein: CASSHYREHSYEQYF. Filled out from reference TRBV14 and TRBJ2-7, the complete variable domain reads EAGVTQFPSHSVIEKGQTVTLRCDPISGHDNLYWYRRVMGKEIKFLLHFVKESKQDESGMPNNRFLAERTGGTYSTLKVQPAELEDSGVYFCASSHYREHSYEQYFGPGTRLTVT.

This clone has more than one count but fewer than ten. The rearrangement links TRBV5-1 to TRBJ1-1; possibly TRBD1 for D (5 bases). The V gene's germline CDR1 is SGHRS and CDR2 YFSETQ. The V end was cut by 0 bases, the J end by 6 bases, with 15 bases between. The CDR3 contains 15 residues. Here the CDR3 DNA reads TGCGCCAGCAGCTTGGAATCGGGGGTCGGGTCTGAAGCTTTCTTT. This codes for CASSLESGVGSEAFF. The whole variable domain, remainder taken from reference TRBV5-1 and TRBJ1-1, is KAGVTQTPRYLIKTRGQQVTLSCSPISGHRSVSWYQQTPGQGLQFLFEYFSETQRNKGNFPGRFSGRQFSNSRSEMNVSTLELGDSALYLCASSLESGVGSEAFFGQGTRLTVV.

This chain joins TRBV5-4 and TRBJ1-4, with D possibly being TRBD1 (5 bases). The CDR3 is 17 residues long. With 2 bases removed from V and 8 bases from J, the gap between germline ends came to 22 bases. Germline V gene lookup returns CDR1 SGHNT and CDR2 YYREEE (reference sequence). CDR3 sequence (DNA): TGTGCCAGCAGCTTTCATTATTCATTGGGGGGGAGAGAAAAACTGTTTTTT. This gives the protein CASSFHYSLGGREKLFF.

This clone has just one count. V gene TRBV6-4 combines with J gene TRBJ1-2; perhaps TRBD1 as D (5 bases). The CDR3 is 12 residues long. Germline V CDR1 and CDR2: MRHNA, SNTAGT. Trimming shortened V by 2 bases and J by 5 bases, and 6 bases separated the two germline ends. DNA of the CDR3: TGTGCCAGCAGTGACCAGGGATATGGCTACACCTTC. Translated: CASSDQGYGYTF.

The rearrangement uses TRBV12-3 or TRBV12-4 and TRBJ1-1; maybe TRBD1 (6 bases). V shed 6 bases and J shed 11 bases, with 16 bases lying between them. This CDR3 is built from 12 residues. The CDR3: CASSPVGGGAFF. CDR3 sequence (DNA): TGTGCCAGCAGCCCGGTAGGGGGAGGGGCTTTCTTT.

The V gene is TRBV5-4, the J gene TRBJ1-1, with D tentatively TRBD1 (5 bases). The CDR3 spans 15 residues. Deletions cut 4 bases from V and 1 base from J, with 14 bases between. The V gene's germline CDR1 is SGHNT and CDR2 YYREEE (reference sequence). CDR3 in amino acids: CASSLPPGQNTEAFF. The CDR3, as DNA: TGTGCCAGCAGCCTCCCGCCAGGACAGAACACTGAAGCTTTCTTT.

V gene TRBV24-1 combines with J gene TRBJ2-2; TRBD1 is a possible D gene (6 bases). Trimming removed 4 bases from V and 4 bases from J, with 12 bases in between. The CDR3 consists of 15 residues. The V gene's germline CDR1 is KGHDR and CDR2 SFDVKD. This chain's CDR3 is CATSDSGQITGELFF. The CDR3 DNA reads TGTGCCACCAGTGACAGCGGACAGATCACCGGGGAGCTGTTTTTT.

The chain couples TRBV7-9 to TRBJ1-3, with TRBD1 matching over 8 bases. Losses at the gene ends were 3 bases for V and 4 bases for J; bases not matched to a gene: 5. Germline lookup yields CDR1 SEHNR and CDR2 FQNEAQ (reference sequence). The CDR3 has 15 residues. DNA of the CDR3: TGTGCCAGCAGCTTCACCGGGACAGGAGGAAACACCATATATTTT. Translated: CASSFTGTGGNTIYF.